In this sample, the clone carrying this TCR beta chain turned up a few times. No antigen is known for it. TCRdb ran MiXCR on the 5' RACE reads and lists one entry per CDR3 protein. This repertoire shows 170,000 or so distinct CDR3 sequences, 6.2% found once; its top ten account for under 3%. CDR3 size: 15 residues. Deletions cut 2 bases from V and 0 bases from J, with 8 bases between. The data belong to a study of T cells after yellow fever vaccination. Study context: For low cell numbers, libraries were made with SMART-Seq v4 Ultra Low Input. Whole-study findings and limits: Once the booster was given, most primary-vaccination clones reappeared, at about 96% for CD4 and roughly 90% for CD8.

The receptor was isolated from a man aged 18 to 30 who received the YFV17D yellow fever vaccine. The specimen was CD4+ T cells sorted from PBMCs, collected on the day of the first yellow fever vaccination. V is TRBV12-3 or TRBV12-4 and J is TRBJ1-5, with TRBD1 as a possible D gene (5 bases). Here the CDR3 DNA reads TGTGCCAGCAGTTTACACGGACATAGCAATCAGCCCCAGCATTTT. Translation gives CASSLHGHSNQPQHF.